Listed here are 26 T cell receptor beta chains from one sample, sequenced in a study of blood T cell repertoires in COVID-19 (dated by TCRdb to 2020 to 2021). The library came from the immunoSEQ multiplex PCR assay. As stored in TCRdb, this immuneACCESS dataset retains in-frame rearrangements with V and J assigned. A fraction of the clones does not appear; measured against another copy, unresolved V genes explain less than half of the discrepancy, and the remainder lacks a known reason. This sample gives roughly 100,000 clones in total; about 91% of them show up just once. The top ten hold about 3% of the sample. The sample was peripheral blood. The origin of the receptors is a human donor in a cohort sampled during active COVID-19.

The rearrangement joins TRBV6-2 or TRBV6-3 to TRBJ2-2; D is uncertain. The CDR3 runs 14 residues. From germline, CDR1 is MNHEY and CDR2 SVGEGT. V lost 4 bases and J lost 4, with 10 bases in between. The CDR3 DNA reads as TGTGCCAGCAGTTCGCAGTCAGGCACCGGGGAGCTGTTTTTT. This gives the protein CASSSQSGTGELFF.

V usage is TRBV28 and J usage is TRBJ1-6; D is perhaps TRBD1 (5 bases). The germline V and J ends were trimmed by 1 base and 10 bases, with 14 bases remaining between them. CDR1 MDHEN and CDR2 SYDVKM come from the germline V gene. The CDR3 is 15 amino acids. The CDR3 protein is CASSLSRGRNSPLHF. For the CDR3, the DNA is TGTGCCAGCAGTTTATCGCGGGGACGGAACTCACCCCTCCACTTT.

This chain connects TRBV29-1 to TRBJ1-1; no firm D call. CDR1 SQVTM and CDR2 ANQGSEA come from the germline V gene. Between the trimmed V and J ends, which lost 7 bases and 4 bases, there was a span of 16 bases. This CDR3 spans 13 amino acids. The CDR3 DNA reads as TGCAGCGGCCAAACCTCCCCCGGCACTGAAGCTTTCTTT. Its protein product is CSGQTSPGTEAFF.

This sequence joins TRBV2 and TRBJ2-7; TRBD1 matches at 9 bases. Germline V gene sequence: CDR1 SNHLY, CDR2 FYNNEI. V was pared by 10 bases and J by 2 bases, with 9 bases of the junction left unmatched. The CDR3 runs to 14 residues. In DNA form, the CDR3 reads TGTGCCACGGATCGGGACAGGGCGCCCTACGAGCAGTACTTC. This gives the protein CATDRDRAPYEQYF.

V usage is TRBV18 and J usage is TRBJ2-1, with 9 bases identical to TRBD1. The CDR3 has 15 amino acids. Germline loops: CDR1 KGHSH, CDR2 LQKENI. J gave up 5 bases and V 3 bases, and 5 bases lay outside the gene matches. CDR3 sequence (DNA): TGTGCCAGCTCACCTCTCGGACAGGGGAACAATGAGCAGTTCTTC. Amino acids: CASSPLGQGNNEQFF.

Written as DNA, the CDR3 is TGTGCCATCAGTGAGACCCGGGGGGCGGACACTGAAGCTTTCTTT. Protein sequence: CAISETRGADTEAFF. The chain has TRBV10-3 and TRBJ1-1; D perhaps matches TRBD1 (6 bases). The CDR3 extends over 15 amino acids. V shed 2 bases and J shed 3 bases, with 13 bases lying between them. Germline V gives CDR1 ENHRY, CDR2 SYGVKD.

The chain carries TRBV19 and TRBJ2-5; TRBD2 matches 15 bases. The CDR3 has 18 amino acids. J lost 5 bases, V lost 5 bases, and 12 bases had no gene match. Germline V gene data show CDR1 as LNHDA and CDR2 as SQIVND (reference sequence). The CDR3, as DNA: TGTGCCAGTAGTCTTAAACGTGGACTAGCGGGGGGGCTGGAGACCCAGTACTTC. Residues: CASSLKRGLAGGLETQYF.

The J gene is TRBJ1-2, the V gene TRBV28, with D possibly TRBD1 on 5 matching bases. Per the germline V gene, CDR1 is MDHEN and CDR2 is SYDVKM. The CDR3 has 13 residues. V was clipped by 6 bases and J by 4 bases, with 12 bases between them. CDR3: CASRRDRRYGYTF. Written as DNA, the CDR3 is TGTGCCAGCAGGCGGGACCGCCGCTATGGCTACACCTTC.

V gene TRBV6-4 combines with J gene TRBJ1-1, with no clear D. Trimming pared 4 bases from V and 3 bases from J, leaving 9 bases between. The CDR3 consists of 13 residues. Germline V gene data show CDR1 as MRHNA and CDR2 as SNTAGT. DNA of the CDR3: TGTGCCAGCAGTGTGGAGAGGGACACTGAAGCTTTCTTT. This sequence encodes CASSVERDTEAFF.

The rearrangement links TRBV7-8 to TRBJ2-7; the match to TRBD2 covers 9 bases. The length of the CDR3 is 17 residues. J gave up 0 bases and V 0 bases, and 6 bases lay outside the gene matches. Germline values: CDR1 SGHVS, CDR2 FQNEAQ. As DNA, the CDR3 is TGTGCCAGCAGCTTAGCGGCTAGCGGGACTCTCTCCTACGAGCAGTACTTC. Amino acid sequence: CASSLAASGTLSYEQYF.

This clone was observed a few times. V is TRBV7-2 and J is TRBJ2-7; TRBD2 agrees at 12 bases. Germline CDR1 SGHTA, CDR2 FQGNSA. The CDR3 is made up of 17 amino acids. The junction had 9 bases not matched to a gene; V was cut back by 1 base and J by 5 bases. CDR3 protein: CASSLGLAGGSSNEQYF. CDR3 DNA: TGTGCCAGCAGCTTAGGGCTAGCGGGAGGGTCCTCTAACGAGCAGTACTTC.

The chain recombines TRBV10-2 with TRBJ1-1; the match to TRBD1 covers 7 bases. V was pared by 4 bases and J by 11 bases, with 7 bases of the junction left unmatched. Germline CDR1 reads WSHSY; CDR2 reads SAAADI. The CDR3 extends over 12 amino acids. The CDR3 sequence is CASSVSQGQAFF. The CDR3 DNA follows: TGCGCCAGCAGTGTATCACAGGGGCAGGCTTTCTTT.

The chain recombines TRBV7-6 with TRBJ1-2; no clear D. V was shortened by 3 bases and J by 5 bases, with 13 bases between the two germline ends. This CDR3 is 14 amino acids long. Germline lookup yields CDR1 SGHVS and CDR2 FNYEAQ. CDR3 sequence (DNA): TGTGCCAGCAGCTTCGATCCTAGAAGGTATGGCTACACCTTC. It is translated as CASSFDPRRYGYTF.

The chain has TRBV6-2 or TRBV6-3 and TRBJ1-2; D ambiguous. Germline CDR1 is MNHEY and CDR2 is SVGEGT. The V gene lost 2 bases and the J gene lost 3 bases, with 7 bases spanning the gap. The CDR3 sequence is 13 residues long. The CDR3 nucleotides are TGTGCCAGCAGTTACCCCAGTTACTATGGCTACACCTTC. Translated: CASSYPSYYGYTF.

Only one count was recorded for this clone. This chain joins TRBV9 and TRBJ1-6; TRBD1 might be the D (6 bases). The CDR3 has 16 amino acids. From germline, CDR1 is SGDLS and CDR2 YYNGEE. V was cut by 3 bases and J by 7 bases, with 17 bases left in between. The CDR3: CASSAVGSGGNSPLHF. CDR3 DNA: TGTGCCAGCAGCGCAGTCGGATCTGGGGGCAATTCACCCCTCCACTTT.

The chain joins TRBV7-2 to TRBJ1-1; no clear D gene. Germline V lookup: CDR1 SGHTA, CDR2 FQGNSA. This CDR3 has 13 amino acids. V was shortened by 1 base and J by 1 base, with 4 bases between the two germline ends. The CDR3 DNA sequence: TGTGCCAGCAGCTTAGGTCAGAACACTGAAGCTTTCTTT. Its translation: CASSLGQNTEAFF.

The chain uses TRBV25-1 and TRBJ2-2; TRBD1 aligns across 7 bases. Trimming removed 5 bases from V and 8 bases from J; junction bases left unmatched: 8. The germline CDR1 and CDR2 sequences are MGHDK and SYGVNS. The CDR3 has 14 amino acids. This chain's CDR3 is CASSFGTAKGELFF. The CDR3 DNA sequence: TGTGCCAGCAGTTTTGGGACAGCCAAGGGGGAGCTGTTTTTT.

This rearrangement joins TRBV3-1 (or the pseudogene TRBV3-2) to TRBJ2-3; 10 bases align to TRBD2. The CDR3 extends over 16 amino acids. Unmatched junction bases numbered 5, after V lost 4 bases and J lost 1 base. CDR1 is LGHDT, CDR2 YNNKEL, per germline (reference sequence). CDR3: CASSRSGRGGTDTQYF. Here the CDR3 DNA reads TGTGCCAGCAGCCGCAGCGGGAGGGGGGGCACAGATACGCAGTATTTT.

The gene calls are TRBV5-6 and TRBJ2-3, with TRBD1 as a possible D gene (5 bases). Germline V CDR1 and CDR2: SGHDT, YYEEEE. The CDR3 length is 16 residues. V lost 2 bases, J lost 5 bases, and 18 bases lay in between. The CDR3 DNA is TGTGCCAGCAGCTTACTGACAGAGAGTTTTGTAGATACGCAGTATTTT. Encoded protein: CASSLLTESFVDTQYF.

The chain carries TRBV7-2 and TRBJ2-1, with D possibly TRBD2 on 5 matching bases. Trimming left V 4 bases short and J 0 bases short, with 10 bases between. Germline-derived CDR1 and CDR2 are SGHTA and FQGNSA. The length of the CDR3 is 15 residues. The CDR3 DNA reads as TGTGCCAGCAGCTCCGGACTTTTCTCCTACAATGAGCAGTTCTTC. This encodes CASSSGLFSYNEQFF.

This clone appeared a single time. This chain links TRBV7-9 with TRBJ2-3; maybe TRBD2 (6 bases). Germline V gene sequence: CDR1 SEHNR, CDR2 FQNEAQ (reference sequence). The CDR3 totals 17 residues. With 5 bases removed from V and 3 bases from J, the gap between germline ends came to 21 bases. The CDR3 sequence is CASSPRRGEGITDTQYF. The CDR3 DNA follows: TGTGCCAGCAGCCCTAGGCGGGGTGAGGGGATAACAGATACGCAGTATTTT.

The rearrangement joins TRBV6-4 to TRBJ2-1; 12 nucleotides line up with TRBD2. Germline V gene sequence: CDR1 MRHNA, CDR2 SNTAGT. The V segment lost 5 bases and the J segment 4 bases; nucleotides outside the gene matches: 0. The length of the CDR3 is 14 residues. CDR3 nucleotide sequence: TGTGCCAGCAGTCTAGCGGGGGGGTACAATGAGCAGTTCTTC. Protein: CASSLAGGYNEQFF.

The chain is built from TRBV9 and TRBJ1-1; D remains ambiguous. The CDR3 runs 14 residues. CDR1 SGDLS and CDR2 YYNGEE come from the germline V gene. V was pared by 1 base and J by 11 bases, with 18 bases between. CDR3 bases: TGTGCCAGCAGCGTACCCCCGACCGGGTTTGGGGCTTTCTTT. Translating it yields CASSVPPTGFGAFF.

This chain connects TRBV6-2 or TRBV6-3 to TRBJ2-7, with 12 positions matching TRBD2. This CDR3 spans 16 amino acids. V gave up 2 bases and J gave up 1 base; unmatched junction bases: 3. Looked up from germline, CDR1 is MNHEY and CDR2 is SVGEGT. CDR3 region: CASSYLGTSGSYEQYF. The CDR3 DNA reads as TGTGCCAGCAGTTACCTTGGGACTAGCGGGTCCTACGAGCAGTACTTC.

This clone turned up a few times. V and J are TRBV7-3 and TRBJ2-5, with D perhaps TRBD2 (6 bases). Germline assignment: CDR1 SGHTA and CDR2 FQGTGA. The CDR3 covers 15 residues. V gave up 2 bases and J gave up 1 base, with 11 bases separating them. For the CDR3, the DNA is TGTGCCAGCAGCTTAGGGACTGGGATCCAAGAGACCCAGTACTTC. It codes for CASSLGTGIQETQYF.

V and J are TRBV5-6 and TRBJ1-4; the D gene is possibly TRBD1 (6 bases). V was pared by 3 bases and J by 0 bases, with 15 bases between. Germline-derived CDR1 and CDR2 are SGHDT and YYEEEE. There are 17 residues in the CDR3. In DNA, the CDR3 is TGTGCCAGCAGCTCCCGGGGGGGGCGATCAACTAATGAAAAACTGTTTTTT. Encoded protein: CASSSRGGRSTNEKLFF.